A single sample gave rise to the 21 T cell receptor beta chains below, sequenced in a study of blood T cell repertoires in COVID-19. Clones were read by immunoSEQ multiplex PCR, and TCRdb kept only the in-frame ones, dropping some. Of more than 250,000 clones listed, 65% to 85% were seen once; the top ten hold about 1.2%. Sequenced sample: peripheral blood. Receptor source: a woman aged 45-60 years with acute or convalescent COVID-19.

The rearrangement links TRBV5-4 to TRBJ2-1, with 11 bases fitting TRBD2. CDR1 and CDR2 from the germline V gene are SGHNT and YYREEE (reference sequence). Trimming cost V 3 bases and J 9 bases; bases outside gene matches: 11. There are 16 residues in the CDR3. In DNA, the CDR3 is TGTGCCAGCAGCTCCGGGACTAGCGGCGCGGCGGGTGAGCAGTTCTTC. Amino acids: CASSSGTSGAAGEQFF.

The chain couples TRBV29-1 to TRBJ1-1; D gene unclear. The CDR3 extends over 13 amino acids. Trimming left V 6 bases short and J 0 bases short, with 11 bases between. CDR1 and CDR2 from the germline V gene are SQVTM and ANQGSEA. CDR3 sequence: CSVQRALNTEAFF. The CDR3 nucleotides are TGCAGCGTCCAGAGGGCACTGAACACTGAAGCTTTCTTT.

The chain is built from TRBV5-4 and TRBJ2-3; tentative D call: TRBD2 (7 bases). This CDR3 is built from 16 residues. Trimming removed 4 bases at V and 0 bases at J, with 15 bases between. Germline V gene sequence: CDR1 SGHNT, CDR2 YYREEE (reference sequence). The CDR3: CASSAGGGLSTDTQYF. For the CDR3, the DNA is TGTGCCAGCAGCGCGGGCGGGGGCCTTAGCACAGATACGCAGTATTTT.

The V and J genes are TRBV10-3 and TRBJ2-7; 8 bases fit TRBD1. The CDR3 covers 14 residues. From germline, CDR1 is ENHRY and CDR2 SYGVKD. The ends lost 10 bases at V and 0 bases at J; junction bases unmatched: 8. CDR3 sequence (DNA): TGTGCCAGCAGCAGTGACAGGGGCTCCTACGAGCAGTACGTC. Translating gives CASSSDRGSYEQYV.

This chain links TRBV7-6 with TRBJ2-3, with 11 bases aligning to TRBD2. Germline values: CDR1 SGHVS, CDR2 FNYEAQ. With V trimmed by 1 base and J by 5 bases, 2 bases remained unmatched. The CDR3 is 15 residues long. CDR3 bases: TGTGCCAGCAGCTTAGGTCTAGCGGGAGGAGATACGCAGTATTTT. It codes for CASSLGLAGGDTQYF.

The gene calls are TRBV2 and TRBJ1-2; TRBD1 might be the D (6 bases). The CDR3 runs to 14 residues. Trimming left V 8 bases short and J 5 bases short, with 18 bases between. Per the germline V gene, CDR1 is SNHLY and CDR2 is FYNNEI. The CDR3 bases are TGTGCCAGCCTTAACAGGGTAGGGGTATATGGCTACACCTTC. Translation gives CASLNRVGVYGYTF.

J is TRBJ2-7 and V is TRBV27, with 10 bases identical to TRBD2. The CDR3 has 16 amino acids. Trimming took 3 bases from V and 7 from J; bases not matched to a gene: 12. Germline assignment: CDR1 MNHEY and CDR2 SMNVEV (reference sequence). In nucleotides, the CDR3 is TGTGCCAGCAGTTTGTCGTCAGCGGGAGGGTCAGGGGAGCAGTACTTC. Translating it yields CASSLSSAGGSGEQYF.

The chain combines TRBV18 with TRBJ1-6, with unresolved D. The CDR3 has 16 amino acids. Per the germline V gene, CDR1 is KGHSH and CDR2 is LQKENI. V lost 2 bases and J lost 4, with 12 bases in between. The CDR3 region has the DNA TGTGCCAGCTCACCAACGAGGGAAGGGTATAATTCACCCCTCCACTTT. It encodes CASSPTREGYNSPLHF.

The chain couples TRBV18 to TRBJ1-3, with a weak D call TRBD1 (6 bases). Germline CDR1 reads KGHSH; CDR2 reads LQKENI. Trimming took off 3 bases at V and 3 bases at J, with 12 bases between the two ends. The CDR3 has 15 residues. CDR3 nucleotides: TGTGCCAGCTCACCCGCGGGGGCTAATGGAAACACCATATATTTT. Its translation: CASSPAGANGNTIYF.

This clone was counted between two and nine times. This rearrangement joins TRBV18 to TRBJ1-3; 10 bases align to TRBD1. Trimming took 6 bases from V and 4 from J; bases not matched to a gene: 9. Germline values: CDR1 KGHSH, CDR2 LQKENI. The CDR3 is made up of 16 amino acids. The CDR3 nucleotides read TGTGCCAGCTCGGCCACCGGGACAGGGGACGGAAACACCATATATTTT. Translated: CASSATGTGDGNTIYF.

The chain is built from TRBV11-2 and TRBJ2-7, with D tentatively TRBD2 (5 bases). The germline V gene has CDR1 SGHAT and CDR2 FQNNGV. The CDR3 has 13 residues. Trimming pared 3 bases from V and 5 bases from J, leaving 11 bases between. This chain's CDR3 is CASSFSDFDEQYF. The CDR3 coding sequence is TGTGCCAGCAGCTTCTCGGACTTCGACGAGCAGTACTTC.

This chain connects TRBV9 to TRBJ2-2, with 7 positions matching TRBD1. Germline V gene data show CDR1 as SGDLS and CDR2 as YYNGEE. Trimming at V came to 5 bases and at J to 0 bases, leaving 4 bases not matched to a gene. The length of the CDR3 is 15 residues. The CDR3 loop is CASRQTGANTGELFF. CDR3 nucleotides: TGTGCCAGCAGACAAACAGGGGCGAACACCGGGGAGCTGTTTTTT.

The chain carries TRBV3-1 (or the pseudogene TRBV3-2) and TRBJ1-2; D remains unclear. Germline V gives CDR1 LGHDT, CDR2 YNNKEL (reference sequence). This CDR3 spans 11 amino acids. The ends were cut back, 0 bases at V and 7 bases at J, with 3 bases in the middle. DNA of the CDR3: TGTGCCAGCAGCCAAGAGGCTGGCTACACCTTC. Protein: CASSQEAGYTF.

The V call is TRBV12-3 or TRBV12-4, the J call TRBJ1-1, with D perhaps TRBD1 (5 bases). The CDR3 sequence is 12 residues long. V was trimmed by 3 bases and J by 3 bases, leaving 5 bases between them. CDR3 in DNA: TGTGCCAGCAGTTTCAGGGACACTGAAGCTTTCTTT. It translates to CASSFRDTEAFF.

Only one count was recorded for this clone. The chain employs TRBV9 and TRBJ2-1, with TRBD1 matching 9 bases. The CDR3 runs to 15 residues. The V gene end was trimmed by 4 bases and the J gene end by 3 bases; junction bases not matched to a gene: 5. Per the germline V gene, CDR1 is SGDLS and CDR2 is YYNGEE. CDR3 coding DNA: TGTGCCAGCAGCCCGGGACAGGGTAACTACAATGAGCAGTTCTTC. This encodes CASSPGQGNYNEQFF.

This clone was recorded a few times. The rearrangement joins TRBV6-5 to TRBJ2-1; 12 bases agree with TRBD1. The CDR3 is 15 amino acids. Germline V gives CDR1 MNHEY, CDR2 SVGAGI. J lost 8 bases, V lost 6 bases, and 8 bases had no gene match. This chain's CDR3 is CASSEAGTGGHEQFF. The CDR3 nucleotides are TGTGCCAGCAGCGAGGCAGGGACAGGGGGCCATGAGCAGTTCTTC.

The chain carries TRBV2 and TRBJ1-1, with D unclear. From germline, CDR1 is SNHLY and CDR2 FYNNEI. V lost 7 bases and J 3 bases, leaving 9 bases between the germline ends. This CDR3 has 12 amino acids. The CDR3 sequence: CASTTDYTEAFF. CDR3 coding DNA: TGTGCCAGCACCACAGATTACACTGAAGCTTTCTTT.

This sequence joins TRBV29-1 and TRBJ1-2; D uncertain. The V gene lost 6 bases and the J gene lost 6 bases, with 11 bases spanning the gap. The CDR3 contains 11 residues. CDR1 is SQVTM, CDR2 ANQGSEA, per germline. The CDR3 nucleotides are TGCAGCGTGGAAAGGAGGGATGGCTACACCTTC. This codes for CSVERRDGYTF.

V is TRBV27 and J is TRBJ2-1, with 12 bases fitting TRBD2. This CDR3 is built from 14 residues. Looked up from germline, CDR1 is MNHEY and CDR2 is SMNVEV (reference sequence). The V gene end was trimmed by 5 bases and the J gene end by 8 bases; junction bases not matched to a gene: 4. CDR3 DNA: TGTGCCAGCAGTCCCCGGACTAGCGGGGATGAGCAGTTCTTC. Translated, it gives CASSPRTSGDEQFF.

The chain carries TRBV5-4 and TRBJ1-1, with unresolved D. The CDR3 covers 13 residues. The germline V gene encodes CDR1 SGHNT and CDR2 YYREEE (reference sequence). V was clipped by 6 bases and J by 1 base, with 10 bases between them. Here the CDR3 reads CASTTTSNTEAFF. The CDR3 region has the DNA TGTGCCAGCACCACTACTTCGAACACTGAAGCTTTCTTT.

The chain employs TRBV10-3 and TRBJ1-2; D uncertain. CDR3 length: 12 amino acids. Between the trimmed V and J ends, which lost 4 bases and 3 bases, there was a span of 6 bases. CDR1 and CDR2 (germline): ENHRY, SYGVKD. CDR3 DNA sequence: TGTGCCATCAGTGTTTCAGACTATGGCTACACCTTC. This codes for CAISVSDYGYTF.